Shown below are 5 T cell receptor beta chains from a single sample sequenced in a study of human T cells and chemical hapten exposure. Time point here: patch test 2, 6 weeks after DPC sensitization. This sample's treatment: therapeutic diphenylcyclopropenone sensitization with weekly scalp DPC. TCRdb reprocessed the RACE reads with MiXCR, giving one entry per CDR3 protein. Of 84,000 or so distinct CDR3 sequences listed, 10% were seen once; the top ten hold roughly 2.3%. The sequenced sample was whole blood, obtained in connection with sensitization to the hapten diphenylcyclopropenone (DPC). The receptor source for this set is a woman in her thirties with alopecia areata. Some clones in this sample may be carry-over from other donors' samples.

This clonotype was counted ten times or more. The chain couples TRBV20-1 to TRBJ2-4; TRBD1 matches at 7 bases. This CDR3 has 14 amino acids. V shed 3 bases and J 1 base; nucleotides not matched to a gene: 3. Per the germline V gene, CDR1 is DFQATT and CDR2 is SNEGSKA (reference sequence). The CDR3 DNA reads as TGCAGTGCTAGCTTCAGGGGGGCCAAAAACATTCAGTACTTC. Its protein is CSASFRGAKNIQYF.

In this sample, this clonotype turned up many times. One end of the junction varies from germline; a read error may be responsible. The chain couples TRBV6-1 to TRBJ1-4, with a tentative D call TRBD1 (6 bases). This CDR3 is built from 15 residues. The germline CDR1 and CDR2 sequences are MNHNS and SASEGT. The CDR3 nucleotides are TGTGCCAGCAGCGGACTACAGGGATTTAATGGAAAACTGTTTTTT. As protein: CASSGLQGFNGKLFF.

This clonotype has more than one count but fewer than ten. Written as DNA, the CDR3 is TGTGCCAGCAGCCGGATTGGGGGTTCTGAAGCTTTCTTT. Its protein product is CASSRIGGSEAFF. The V gene is TRBV3-1, the J gene TRBJ1-1, with TRBD1 as a possible D gene (5 bases). V was cut by 4 bases and J by 6 bases, with 12 bases left in between. Germline lookup yields CDR1 LGHDT and CDR2 YNNKEL (reference sequence). The CDR3 totals 13 residues.

On this clonotype itself: A read error is possible here, since a much larger clone lies one base away. The V and J genes are TRBV20-1 and TRBJ2-7, with TRBD2 as a possible D gene (6 bases). This CDR3 contains 14 residues. Germline lookup yields CDR1 DFQATT and CDR2 SNEGSKA (reference sequence). CDR3 coding DNA: TGCGGTGCTAGAGCCGGGGAGGTCCCCTACGAGCAGTACTTC. This codes for CGARAGEVPYEQYF.

This clonotype has a count of ten or more. The chain employs TRBV29-1 and TRBJ1-5; TRBD1 might be the D (5 bases). This CDR3 has 13 residues. CDR1 is SQVTM and CDR2 is ANQGSEA in the germline V gene. V was clipped by 4 bases and J by 4 bases, with 11 bases between them. The CDR3 here is CSVAREGNQPQHF. The CDR3 nucleotides read TGCAGCGTTGCCAGGGAAGGAAATCAGCCCCAGCATTTT.